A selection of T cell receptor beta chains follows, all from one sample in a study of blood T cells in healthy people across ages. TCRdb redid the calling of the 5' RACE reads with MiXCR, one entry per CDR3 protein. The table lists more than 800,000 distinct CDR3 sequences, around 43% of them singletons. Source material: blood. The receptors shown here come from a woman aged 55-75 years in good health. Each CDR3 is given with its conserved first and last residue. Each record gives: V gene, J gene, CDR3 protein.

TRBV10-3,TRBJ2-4,CAISDATGEQYF
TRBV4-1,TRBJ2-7,CASSPVRRTTSYEQYF
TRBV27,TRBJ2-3,CASSLGGNTQYF
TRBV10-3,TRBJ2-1,CAISRTTSGGDNEQFF
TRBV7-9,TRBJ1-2,CASSFTPGASDYGYTF
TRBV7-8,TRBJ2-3,CASSLREGHSTDTQYF
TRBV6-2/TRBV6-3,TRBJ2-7,CASSFVVQLVSYEQYF
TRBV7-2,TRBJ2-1,CASSLPRLAGVSNEQFF
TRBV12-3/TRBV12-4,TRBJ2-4,CASSTRGLAGEQYF
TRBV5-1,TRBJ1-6,CASSADRGGDSYNSPLHF
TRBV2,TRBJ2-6,CASSPGWGTPGANVLTF
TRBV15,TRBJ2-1,CATRGTANYNEQFF
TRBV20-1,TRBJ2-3,CSAILPGLAISTDTQYF
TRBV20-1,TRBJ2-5,CSARGEFQETQYF
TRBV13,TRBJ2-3,CASSRGLGTDTQYF
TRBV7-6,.,CASSLNTGRFTYEQYF
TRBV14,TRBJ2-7,CASSPRGGSSSYNEQYF
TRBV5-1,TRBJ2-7,CASSEAGAIYEQYF
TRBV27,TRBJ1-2,CASSYAGEGYGYTF
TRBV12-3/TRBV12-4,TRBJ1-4,CASSFGGPNEKLFF
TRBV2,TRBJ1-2,CASPGGGNYGYTF
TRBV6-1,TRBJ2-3,CASASQGFPSTDTQYF
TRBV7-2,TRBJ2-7,CASSEVPSGLSYEQYF
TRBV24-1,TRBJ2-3,CATSDLGITQYF
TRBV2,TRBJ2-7,CASSEGGTSVYEQYF
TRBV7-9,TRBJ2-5,CASSFLAGQETQYF
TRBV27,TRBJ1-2,CASRGVDYGYTF
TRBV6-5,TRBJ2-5,CASRGQGGETQYF
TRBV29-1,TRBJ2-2,CSVGGQGGTGELFF
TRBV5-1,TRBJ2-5,CASNAPGEETQYF
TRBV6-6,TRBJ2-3,CASRHTGGGTDTQYF
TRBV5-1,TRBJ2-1,CASSFKPNNEQFF
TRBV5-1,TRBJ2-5,CASSLRTGDETQYF
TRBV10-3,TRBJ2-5,CAISERTPSGATQYF
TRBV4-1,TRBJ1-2,CASSRGDRVPGGYTF
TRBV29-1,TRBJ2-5,CSVEGPFTETQYF
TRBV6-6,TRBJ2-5,CASSRTRQYQETQYF
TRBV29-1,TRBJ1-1,CSVEKGVAFF
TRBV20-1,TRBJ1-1,CSASPTGVPTLNTEAFF
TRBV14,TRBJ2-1,CASSLDSGRADEQFF
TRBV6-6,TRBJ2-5,CASSSTTSVLQGTQYF
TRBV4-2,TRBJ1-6,CASSQDRQVNSPLHF
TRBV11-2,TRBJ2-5,CASRGTSGREETQYF
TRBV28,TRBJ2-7,CATEDEREVYEQYF
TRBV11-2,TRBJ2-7,CASSLDGTLPSEQYF
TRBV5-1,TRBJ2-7,CASSLLAGAVEQYF
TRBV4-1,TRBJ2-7,CASSQGSASGYEQYF
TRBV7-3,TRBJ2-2,CASSFRTGSTGELFF
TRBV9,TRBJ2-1,CASSVARSSNEQFF
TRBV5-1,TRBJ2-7,CASSSSEGGYYEQYF
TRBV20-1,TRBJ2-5,CSARDPPGPSWGETQYF
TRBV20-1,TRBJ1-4,CSAEPPRAVSNEKLFF
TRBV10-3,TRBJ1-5,CAIRGGSNQPQHF
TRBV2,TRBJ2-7,CASTNPDSYEQYF
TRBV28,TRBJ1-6,CASSVGGRYSNSPLHF
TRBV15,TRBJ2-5,CATSRSLRTDGQETQYF
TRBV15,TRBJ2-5,CATGDGEETQYF
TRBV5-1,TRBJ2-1,CASSLWGLGSGEQFF